This T cell receptor beta chain was identified in a study of T cells in Graves' hyperthyroidism and ophthalmopathy. Broader study findings: Separation of ophthalmopathy from stable hyperthyroidism was achieved by a 13 V-J model.

There were TCR beta CDR3 regions amplified from RNA transcripts. First-round RT-PCR of the TCR CDR3 relied on the HTBI primer set. TCRdb analysed the multiplex PCR reads with MiXCR anew, one entry per CDR3 protein. The table includes roughly 600,000 distinct CDR3 sequences, roughly 14% detected once. On this clonotype: The antigen remains undetermined. The junction does not match germline at one end; this may be a read error.

Per germline, CDR1 MNHEY and CDR2 SMNVEV (reference sequence). The CDR3 length is 15 residues. The cohort's ophthalmopathy patients, a group with duration under 3 months, had a Clinical Activity Score of at least 3 and a NOSPECS grade of at least 4. Diagnostic decisions used clinical symptoms, serum thyroxine and TRAb, thyroid ultrasound and orbital computed tomography. This chain joins TRBV27 and TRBJ1-5; D is uncertain. Sequencing was performed on blood. The source of this sequence is a woman aged 45-65 years with Graves' ophthalmopathy. CDR3 bases: TGTGACAGCAGAATTGCGGCAGGTCGAAATCAGCCCCAGCATTTT. Translating it yields CDSRIAAGRNQPQHF.